The 23 T cell receptor beta chains in this list originate from one sample, sequenced in a study of beta chain features in type 1 diabetes. These receptors' antigens are unknown. Study results and limitations: The study found moderately but significantly shorter TCRB CDR3s in all four CD4+ subsets of Type 1 diabetes patients.

Every isolated RNA sample was fully reverse transcribed, so sequencing captured expressed TCRB transcripts. Sequenced by immunoSEQ multiplex PCR; TCRdb stores in-frame clones only, minus some. The sample contains some 350,000 clones, 8.5% to 10% of which appear only once. Sequencing was carried out using central memory CD4+ T cells from blood. These receptors came from a man aged 25 to 40 with type 1 diabetes.

This chain uses TRBV7-2 with TRBJ1-1; tentative D call: TRBD1 (5 bases). V was cut by 11 bases and J by 1 base, with 14 bases left in between. This CDR3 comprises 13 residues. Germline V lookup: CDR1 SGHTA, CDR2 FQGNSA. Here the CDR3 reads CAAQGLPNTEAFF. In nucleotides, the CDR3 is TGTGCCGCCCAGGGTCTACCGAACACTGAAGCTTTCTTT.

This clone has a count of ten or more. V gene TRBV11-2 combines with J gene TRBJ2-1, with D possibly TRBD2 on 6 matching bases. CDR1 is SGHAT, CDR2 FQNNGV, per germline. The CDR3 runs 17 residues. Trimming left V 4 bases short and J 0 bases short, with 16 bases between. CDR3 sequence: CASSSFGRGSSYNEQFF. In DNA, the CDR3 is TGTGCCAGCAGCTCTTTCGGGCGGGGAAGCTCCTACAATGAGCAGTTCTTC.

The J gene is TRBJ2-5, the V gene TRBV5-1; TRBD2 agrees at 9 bases. Trimming took 0 bases from V and 5 from J; bases not matched to a gene: 5. This CDR3 comprises 15 residues. CDR1 and CDR2 from the germline V gene are SGHRS and YFSETQ. Here the CDR3 reads CASSLGTSVRETQYF. In DNA form, the CDR3 reads TGCGCCAGCAGCTTGGGGACTAGCGTTAGGGAGACCCAGTACTTC.

This clone was counted only a few times. This chain joins TRBV5-1 and TRBJ2-5; D not certain. The germline V gene has CDR1 SGHRS and CDR2 YFSETQ. V lost 0 bases to trimming and J lost 2 bases, with 11 bases between them. This CDR3 is built from 15 residues. This chain's CDR3 is CASSLVPQAQETQYF. The CDR3, as DNA: TGCGCCAGCAGCTTGGTCCCTCAGGCTCAAGAGACCCAGTACTTC.

This chain joins TRBV6-6 and TRBJ1-4, with 8 bases lining up with TRBD1. The V gene end was trimmed by 5 bases and the J gene end by 3 bases; junction bases not matched to a gene: 2. This CDR3 region has 14 residues. CDR1 is MNHNY, CDR2 SVGAGI, per germline (reference sequence). The CDR3, as DNA: TGTGCCAGCAGTGGACAGGGCCCTAATGAAAAACTGTTTTTT. The encoded protein is CASSGQGPNEKLFF.

This clone appeared a few times. V usage is TRBV5-4 and J usage is TRBJ2-1; 8 positions agree with TRBD2. CDR1 and CDR2 from the germline V gene are SGHNT and YYREEE (reference sequence). The length of the CDR3 is 17 residues. V lost 4 bases, J lost 12 bases, and 21 bases stayed unmatched. The DNA for the CDR3 is TGTGCCAGCAGCCAAGACTGGAGCGGGAGAACCCCTTTCGGGCAGTTCTTC. This sequence encodes CASSQDWSGRTPFGQFF.

The chain uses TRBV5-6 and TRBJ2-1; D perhaps matches TRBD2 (5 bases). Deletions cut 1 base from V and 6 bases from J, with 8 bases between. From germline, CDR1 is SGHDT and CDR2 YYEEEE. This CDR3 region has 13 residues. The CDR3 DNA reads TGTGCCAGCAGCTTGCCTAGCATCAATGAGCAGTTCTTC. This sequence encodes CASSLPSINEQFF. Full variable domain (rest looked up from reference TRBV5-6 and TRBJ2-1): DAGVTQSPTHLIKTRGQQVTLRCSPKSGHDTVSWYQQALGQGPQFIFQYYEEEERQRGNFPDRFSGHQFPNYSSELNVNALLLGDSALYLCASSLPSINEQFFGPGTRLTVL.

The chain couples TRBV11-2 to TRBJ2-7, with 7 bases aligning to TRBD2. Germline V gene sequence: CDR1 SGHAT, CDR2 FQNNGV. This CDR3 has 15 residues. With 4 bases clipped from V and 1 base from J, the junction kept 7 bases outside the gene matches. In nucleotides, the CDR3 is TGTGCCAGCAGCTCTCTTAGCGGGCTTTCCTACGAGCAGTACTTC. This encodes CASSSLSGLSYEQYF.

This clone appeared a few times. The junction departs from the called germline gene at one end, perhaps through a read error. The chain joins TRBV6-6 to TRBJ1-2, with TRBD1 identical over 11 bases. This CDR3 has 15 amino acids. Germline loops: CDR1 MNHNY, CDR2 SVGAGI (reference sequence). The CDR3 is CAISEQGQGARGYTF. CDR3 bases: TGTGCCATCAGTGAGCAAGGACAGGGGGCACGTGGCTACACCTTC.

In its sample, this clone was seen a few times. The V gene is TRBV27, the J gene TRBJ1-2; a possible D gene is TRBD1 (5 bases). There are 14 residues in the CDR3. CDR1 and CDR2 (germline): MNHEY, SMNVEV (reference sequence). V was trimmed by 5 bases and J by 6 bases, leaving 16 bases between them. The CDR3: CASSQAATVNGYTF. For the CDR3, the DNA is TGTGCCAGCAGTCAGGCCGCGACAGTGAATGGCTACACCTTC.

J is TRBJ1-1 and V is TRBV25-1, with D unclear. From germline, CDR1 is MGHDK and CDR2 SYGVNS. The V end lost 5 bases, the J end lost 3 bases, and 13 bases lay between the germline ends. The CDR3 extends over 14 amino acids. The DNA of the CDR3 is TGTGCCAGCAGTTTCCTGGGGAGCGACACTGAAGCTTTCTTT. Translated, it gives CASSFLGSDTEAFF. Complete variable domain (other parts from reference TRBV25-1 and TRBJ1-1): EADIYQTPRYLVIGTGKKITLECSQTMGHDKMYWYQQDPGMELHLIHYSYGVNSTEKGDLSSESTVSRIRTEHFPLTLESARPSHTSQYLCASSFLGSDTEAFFGQGTRLTVV.

This chain uses TRBV19 with TRBJ1-1, with 8 positions matching TRBD1. The V gene's germline CDR1 is LNHDA and CDR2 SQIVND (reference sequence). V lost 4 bases, J lost 5 bases, and 6 bases stayed unmatched. CDR3 size: 14 residues. Here the CDR3 reads CASSRQGRGTEAFF. In DNA form, the CDR3 reads TGTGCCAGTAGTAGACAGGGGAGGGGGACTGAAGCTTTCTTT.

This clone turned up a few times. J is TRBJ2-1 and V is TRBV9, with a possible D match to TRBD2 (6 bases). V shed 4 bases and J shed 5 bases, with 19 bases lying between them. The CDR3 has 16 amino acids. Germline V gene data show CDR1 as SGDLS and CDR2 as YYNGEE. In DNA form, the CDR3 reads TGTGCCAGCAGCCGAATTCCCGGGACTGGGAACAATGAGCAGTTCTTC. Encoded protein: CASSRIPGTGNNEQFF.

Many counts were recorded for this clone. This chain joins TRBV7-8 and TRBJ2-7, with D possibly matching TRBD1 (5 bases). The CDR3 is made up of 14 amino acids. Germline V CDR1 and CDR2: SGHVS, FQNEAQ. The ends were cut back, 4 bases at V and 3 bases at J, with 13 bases in the middle. CDR3 region: CASSYTRTGYEQYF. The CDR3 DNA is TGTGCCAGCAGCTACACCCGAACAGGCTACGAGCAGTACTTC.

The J gene is TRBJ2-7, the V gene TRBV6-6; D not certain. This CDR3 has 14 amino acids. V was trimmed by 0 bases and J by 2 bases, leaving 8 bases between them. Per the germline V gene, CDR1 is MNHNY and CDR2 is SVGAGI (reference sequence). The CDR3 protein is CASSYSPETYEQYF. The CDR3 DNA sequence: TGTGCCAGCAGTTACTCGCCGGAAACCTACGAGCAGTACTTC.

The V gene is TRBV11-2, the J gene TRBJ2-2; maybe TRBD2 (6 bases). Germline V CDR1 and CDR2: SGHAT, FQNNGV. V was trimmed by 4 bases and J by 1 base, leaving 13 bases between them. This CDR3 contains 16 residues. CDR3 in DNA: TGTGCCAGCAGCTCTGGACTACCTGGGAACACCGGGGAGCTGTTTTTT. It is translated as CASSSGLPGNTGELFF.

This clone was picked up a small number of times. V usage is TRBV5-1 and J usage is TRBJ2-1, with D perhaps matching TRBD2 (5 bases). Trimming took off 0 bases at V and 5 bases at J, with 15 bases between the two ends. Germline V lookup: CDR1 SGHRS, CDR2 YFSETQ. This CDR3 region has 16 residues. The CDR3 coding sequence is TGCGCCAGCAGCTTGGTTTCACCGAGGGATAACAATGAGCAGTTCTTC. Translated, it gives CASSLVSPRDNNEQFF.

This clone was recorded a few times. Other DNA sequences in this specimen translate into the identical CDR3. The rearrangement links TRBV6-6 to TRBJ2-7, with D hard to call. The CDR3 contains 14 residues. Deletions cut 2 bases from V and 4 bases from J, with 12 bases between. Germline V gene sequence: CDR1 MNHNY, CDR2 SVGAGI (reference sequence). DNA for the CDR3: TGTGCCAGCAGTTACACACGGCAATCTTACGAGCAGTACTTC. It is translated as CASSYTRQSYEQYF.

This clone was detected ten times or more. V and J are TRBV28 and TRBJ1-3; D possibly corresponds to TRBD1 (5 bases). This CDR3 has 14 amino acids. The germline V gene has CDR1 MDHEN and CDR2 SYDVKM. V shed 6 bases and J shed 0 bases, with 9 bases lying between them. The CDR3 DNA reads TGTGCCAGCAGCGGGACCGACTCTGGAAACACCATATATTTT. This encodes CASSGTDSGNTIYF.

This clone occurred a few times. The V gene is TRBV9, the J gene TRBJ2-3; no definite D call. CDR1 is SGDLS, CDR2 YYNGEE, per germline. Trimming pared 0 bases from V and 1 base from J, leaving 9 bases between. There are 15 residues in the CDR3. The CDR3 nucleotides are TGTGCCAGCAGCGTAGGAACAGTGGGCACAGATACGCAGTATTTT. This encodes CASSVGTVGTDTQYF.

The gene calls are TRBV9 and TRBJ2-5, with a weak D call TRBD1 (6 bases). With 7 bases removed from V and 1 base from J, the gap between germline ends came to 11 bases. Per germline, CDR1 SGDLS and CDR2 YYNGEE. The length of the CDR3 is 13 residues. The CDR3 sequence: CASGLGAQETQYF. CDR3 in DNA: TGTGCCAGCGGGCTGGGGGCCCAAGAGACCCAGTACTTC.

This clone was seen only a few times. The chain couples TRBV5-4 to TRBJ1-6, with D tentatively TRBD1 (5 bases). V shed 3 bases and J shed 14 bases, with 15 bases lying between them. CDR3 length: 13 residues. The germline V gene encodes CDR1 SGHNT and CDR2 YYREEE (reference sequence). The CDR3 DNA follows: TGTGCCAGCAGCTCACCGACAGACAGCACCCTCCACTTT. It translates to CASSSPTDSTLHF.

This clone was recorded a few times. J is TRBJ2-7 and V is TRBV5-1, with 9 bases lining up with TRBD1. The ends lost 2 bases at V and 2 bases at J; junction bases unmatched: 5. Germline values: CDR1 SGHRS, CDR2 YFSETQ. This CDR3 is built from 15 residues. CDR3 DNA: TGCGCCAGCAGCTTAGGAGGACAGGGGCCCTACGAGCAGTACTTC. It translates to CASSLGGQGPYEQYF.